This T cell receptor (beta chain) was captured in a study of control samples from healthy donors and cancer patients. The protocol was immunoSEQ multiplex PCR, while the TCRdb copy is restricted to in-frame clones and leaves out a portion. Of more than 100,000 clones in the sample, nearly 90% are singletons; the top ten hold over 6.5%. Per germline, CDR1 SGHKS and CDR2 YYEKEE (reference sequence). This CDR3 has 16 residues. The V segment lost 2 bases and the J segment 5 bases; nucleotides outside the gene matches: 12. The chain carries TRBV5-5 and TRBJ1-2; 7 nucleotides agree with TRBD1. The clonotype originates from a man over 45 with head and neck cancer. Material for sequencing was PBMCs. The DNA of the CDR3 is TGTGCCAGCAGCTTCGTACCGGGACAGAGTTTATATGGCTACACCTTC. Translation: CASSFVPGQSLYGYTF.